This T cell receptor (beta chain) was identified during a study of CD8 T cells in Susac syndrome. The ends were cut back, 3 bases at V and 1 base at J, with 9 bases in the middle. The length of the CDR3 is 15 residues. With random hexamers, reverse transcription was performed on about 0.45 to 1 ug of RNA. Amplification of TCR beta CDR3 by immunoSEQ multiplex PCR spanned 54 Vbeta and 13 Jbeta. TCRdb reanalysed the immunoSEQ multiplex PCR reads using MiXCR and keeps one entry per CDR3 protein. The sample has 20,000 to 25,000 distinct CDR3 sequences, about 92% seen once. The receptor was derived from a human donor in good health. The sample consisted of CD8+ T cells from PBMCs. V and J are TRBV23-1 and TRBJ2-2; D remains ambiguous. TRBV23-1 is labeled an ORF, and its function is uncertain. DNA of the CDR3: TGCGCCAGCAGTCATGGGGTTATGAACACCGGGGAGCTGTTTTTT. Its protein is CASSHGVMNTGELFF.